What follows are 24 T cell receptor beta chains derived from one specimen sequenced in a study of cytomegalovirus exposure and HLA in healthy donors (dated by TCRdb to about 2017). Library prep was done by the immunoSEQ multiplex PCR assay. For the multiplex PCR, a mixture combining 60 forward primers for TCR Vbeta segments and 13 reverse primers for TCR Jbeta segments was used. Imported from immuneACCESS, the table was reduced by TCRdb to in-frame sequences with V and J called. These copies leave out some clones; in studies compared against another copy, an unresolved V gene accounts for under half, and the cause of the remainder is not known. The sample table records roughly 130,000 clones; roughly 62% of these occur just once. The ten most abundant clones make up about 1.6% of the sample. The sample was PBMCs. Receptors were obtained from a man aged 25 to 40 in good health and CMV-seropositive.

V usage is TRBV6-5 and J usage is TRBJ1-2; no definite D call. Germline CDR1 is MNHEY and CDR2 is SVGAGI. The CDR3 runs to 14 residues. V dropped 1 base and J dropped 8 bases, with 14 bases sitting between them. DNA of the CDR3: TGTGCCAGCAGTTACTGGGCCACTGGGTTCGGCTACACCTTC. Translating it yields CASSYWATGFGYTF.

Worth noting for this clone: The sample carries other DNA sequences with the same CDR3. In DNA, the CDR3 is TGTGCCAGCAGTAAGGAGCGTGAGGAGACCCAGTACTTC. Amino acids: CASSKEREETQYF. The chain has TRBV2 and TRBJ2-5; D not resolved. The CDR3 runs 13 residues. Trimming took off 5 bases at V and 5 bases at J, with 12 bases between the two ends. Per germline, CDR1 SNHLY and CDR2 FYNNEI.

This chain joins TRBV7-9 and TRBJ2-3; a weak D match, TRBD1 (6 bases). Trimming removed 7 bases at V and 0 bases at J, with 14 bases between. CDR3 length: 15 amino acids. CDR1 is SEHNR, CDR2 FQNEAQ, per germline (reference sequence). CDR3 residues: CASNMQGPSTDTQYF. The CDR3 DNA sequence: TGTGCCAGCAACATGCAGGGGCCGAGCACAGATACGCAGTATTTT.

The sample holds one count of this clone. The rearrangement links TRBV6-5 to TRBJ2-5, with D unresolved. The CDR3 contains 13 residues. Deletions cut 6 bases from V and 6 bases from J, with 14 bases between. Germline V CDR1 and CDR2: MNHEY, SVGAGI. CDR3 loop: CASRPLVVQTQYF. The CDR3 coding sequence is TGTGCCAGCAGACCACTTGTGGTGCAGACCCAGTACTTC.

V usage is TRBV6-5 and J usage is TRBJ2-3, with 9 bases lining up with TRBD2. Germline-derived CDR1 and CDR2 are MNHEY and SVGAGI. The CDR3 covers 14 residues. J was trimmed by 3 bases and V by 4 bases; bases with no gene match: 2. CDR3 loop: CASSWAGGTDTQYF. In DNA, the CDR3 is TGTGCCAGCAGTTGGGCGGGAGGGACAGATACGCAGTATTTT.

The chain combines TRBV5-5 with TRBJ1-5; tentatively, D is TRBD1 (6 bases). The V and J ends lost 6 bases and 3 bases respectively, with 13 bases between them. Germline CDR1 and CDR2: SGHKS and YYEKEE (reference sequence). This CDR3 is built from 14 residues. In DNA, the CDR3 is TGTGCCAGCAACGAGGGACAAGCCAATCAGCCCCAGCATTTT. Its protein product is CASNEGQANQPQHF.

The chain employs TRBV5-1 and TRBJ1-4, with D hard to call. The V and J ends lost 2 bases and 12 bases respectively, with 20 bases between them. Germline CDR1 reads SGHRS; CDR2 reads YFSETQ. This CDR3 comprises 15 residues. CDR3 sequence reads: CASSLNQQVQDELFF. CDR3 coding DNA: TGCGCCAGCAGCTTAAATCAGCAGGTGCAGGATGAACTGTTTTTT. Full variable domain (remainder filled in from reference TRBV5-1 and TRBJ1-4): KAGVTQTPRYLIKTRGQQVTLSCSPISGHRSVSWYQQTPGQGLQFLFEYFSETQRNKGNFPGRFSGRQFSNSRSEMNVSTLELGDSALYLCASSLNQQVQDELFFGSGTQLSVL.

This rearrangement joins TRBV15 to TRBJ2-5, with 8 bases fitting TRBD1. The germline gives CDR1 LNHNV, CDR2 YYDKDF (reference sequence). Losses at the gene ends were 0 bases for V and 3 bases for J; bases not matched to a gene: 9. The CDR3 is 17 amino acids. CDR3 DNA sequence: TGTGCCACCAGCAGAGATCTTCCGGGGACAGGCGAAGAGACCCAGTACTTC. Translating gives CATSRDLPGTGEETQYF.

This chain uses TRBV6-5 with TRBJ1-3; no firm D call. This CDR3 contains 16 residues. The germline gives CDR1 MNHEY, CDR2 SVGAGI. Trimming took 2 bases from V and 4 from J, leaving 15 bases between them. The chain's CDR3 is CASSYDGLTRGNTIYF. CDR3 DNA sequence: TGTGCCAGCAGTTACGATGGGTTGACTCGCGGAAACACCATATATTTT.

The J gene is TRBJ2-7, the V gene TRBV7-9; 12 bases fit TRBD2. The CDR3 loop spans 16 amino acids. Germline CDR1 reads SEHNR; CDR2 reads FQNEAQ (reference sequence). V lost 1 base, J lost 4 bases, and 5 bases stayed unmatched. This chain's CDR3 is CASSLGLAGVTYEQYF. The CDR3 DNA reads TGTGCCAGCAGCTTAGGACTAGCGGGAGTTACATACGAGCAGTACTTC.

The V and J genes are TRBV30 and TRBJ2-5; D ambiguous. V gave up 1 base and J gave up 5 bases, with 8 bases separating them. The CDR3 consists of 12 residues. Germline CDR1 and CDR2: GTSNPN and SVGIG (reference sequence). CDR3 loop: CAWSDLRETQYF. The DNA of the CDR3 is TGTGCCTGGAGTGATCTACGGGAGACCCAGTACTTC.

This chain uses TRBV5-1 with TRBJ1-1; D is possibly TRBD1 (5 bases). CDR1 and CDR2 from the germline V gene are SGHRS and YFSETQ. CDR3 length equals 15 residues. V was clipped by 0 bases and J by 7 bases, with 16 bases between them. The CDR3 reads CASSLAGGVNGEAFF. In DNA, the CDR3 is TGCGCCAGCAGCTTGGCTGGGGGGGTTAATGGTGAAGCTTTCTTT. The full variable domain, completed using reference TRBV5-1 and TRBJ1-1, is KAGVTQTPRYLIKTRGQQVTLSCSPISGHRSVSWYQQTPGQGLQFLFEYFSETQRNKGNFPGRFSGRQFSNSRSEMNVSTLELGDSALYLCASSLAGGVNGEAFFGQGTRLTVV.

This clone was recorded once. This chain connects TRBV4-1 to TRBJ2-2, with TRBD2 as a possible D gene (7 bases). This CDR3 has 14 amino acids. Germline V gene sequence: CDR1 MGHRA, CDR2 YSYEKL. The V and J ends lost 6 bases and 4 bases respectively, with 12 bases between them. This CDR3 is CASSRGGGTGELFF. The CDR3 region has the DNA TGCGCCAGCAGTCGAGGGGGGGGCACCGGGGAGCTGTTTTTT.

This chain joins TRBV7-3 and TRBJ2-3; 8 nucleotides align to TRBD2. CDR1 is SGHTA, CDR2 FQGTGA, per germline. This CDR3 region has 16 residues. After removal of 5 bases from V and 5 bases from J, the junction contained 12 bases not matched to a gene. This CDR3 is CASSPRKAGVGDTQYF. The CDR3 DNA sequence: TGTGCCAGCAGCCCACGGAAAGCGGGAGTGGGAGATACGCAGTATTTT. The entire variable domain, with the rest obtained from reference TRBV7-3 and TRBJ2-3, is as follows: GAGVSQTPSNKVTEKGKYVELRCDPISGHTALYWYRQSLGQGPEFLIYFQGTGAADDSGLPNDRFFAVRPEGSVSTLKIQRTERGDSAVYLCASSPRKAGVGDTQYFGPGTRLTVL.

This sequence joins TRBV7-9 and TRBJ2-5; 7 bases are a match to TRBD1. The germline gives CDR1 SEHNR, CDR2 FQNEAQ (reference sequence). The CDR3 consists of 14 residues. V shed 5 bases, J shed 5 bases, and the junction held 8 bases outside the gene matches. In nucleotides, the CDR3 is TGTGCCAGCAGCAACACAGGGGTCGGTGAGACCCAGTACTTC. Its translation: CASSNTGVGETQYF.

This rearrangement joins TRBV28 to TRBJ1-1, with D perhaps TRBD1 (5 bases). The V end lost 2 bases, the J end lost 3 bases, and 19 bases lay between the germline ends. Germline V gene sequence: CDR1 MDHEN, CDR2 SYDVKM. The CDR3 loop spans 17 amino acids. CDR3 amino acids: CASSLTLSGEWDTEAFF. CDR3 bases: TGTGCCAGCAGTTTAACGTTATCGGGGGAGTGGGACACTGAAGCTTTCTTT.

V and J are TRBV2 and TRBJ1-1; weak D call: TRBD1 (6 bases). There are 13 residues in the CDR3. V was shortened by 6 bases and J by 7 bases, with 15 bases between the two germline ends. Per the germline V gene, CDR1 is SNHLY and CDR2 is FYNNEI. The CDR3 bases are TGTGCCAGCAGCTTCAGGGGTAATGGTGAAGCTTTCTTT. Residues: CASSFRGNGEAFF.

This rearrangement joins TRBV27 to TRBJ2-7; D might be TRBD2 (6 bases). Germline loops: CDR1 MNHEY, CDR2 SMNVEV (reference sequence). The CDR3 sequence is 14 residues long. The germline V and J ends were trimmed by 7 bases and 5 bases, with 18 bases remaining between them. The CDR3 loop reads CASKARRDSDEQYF. CDR3 bases: TGTGCCAGCAAAGCGAGGCGGGACTCGGACGAGCAGTACTTC.

CDR3 DNA: TGTGCCAGCTCGTCAGACAGGGGAGGGACCCAGTACTTC. Protein sequence: CASSSDRGGTQYF. The chain carries TRBV18 and TRBJ2-5, with 8 positions matching TRBD1. In germline, CDR1 is KGHSH, CDR2 LQKENI. J was trimmed by 7 bases and V by 6 bases; bases with no gene match: 7. The CDR3 contains 13 residues.

This clone was seen more than once but under ten times. The chain uses TRBV5-1 and TRBJ1-3; no clear D. Germline V CDR1 and CDR2: SGHRS, YFSETQ. Trimming removed 4 bases from V and 2 bases from J, with 16 bases in between. CDR3 length: 16 residues. CDR3 in DNA: TGCGCCAGCAGCCCCGGAGCGCAAGATACTGGAAACACCATATATTTT. Protein: CASSPGAQDTGNTIYF.

The chain is built from TRBV28 and TRBJ2-5, with D possibly TRBD2 on 6 matching bases. The better agreement between TRBJ2-7 and the DNA end casts doubt on the J call. Per germline, CDR1 MDHEN and CDR2 SYDVKM. The CDR3 covers 13 residues. The CDR3 region has the DNA TGTGCCAGCAGTATTAGCGGTCGCAACGAGCAGTACTTC. Translating gives CASSISGRNEQYF.

The chain links TRBV6-5 to TRBJ2-1; D possibly corresponds to TRBD2 (5 bases). Trimming shortened V by 2 bases and J by 10 bases, and 12 bases separated the two germline ends. This CDR3 comprises 13 residues. CDR1 is MNHEY and CDR2 is SVGAGI in the germline V gene. The CDR3 DNA is TGTGCCAGCAGTTACAGCGGCGGACGGGAGCAGTTCTTC. This encodes CASSYSGGREQFF.

This chain links TRBV5-1 with TRBJ2-5, with TRBD2 as a possible D gene (6 bases). The J call may be wrong; the DNA end is better matched by TRBJ2-7. Germline CDR1 reads SGHRS; CDR2 reads YFSETQ. The CDR3 runs 13 residues. CDR3 protein: CASSLRRGYEQYF. CDR3 DNA: TGCGCCAGCAGCTTGAGGCGGGGCTACGAGCAGTACTTC.

The genes are TRBV30 and TRBJ1-2; a weak D match, TRBD1 (5 bases). The CDR3 contains 13 residues. CDR1 GTSNPN and CDR2 SVGIG come from the germline V gene (reference sequence). The ends were cut back, 4 bases at V and 2 bases at J, with 11 bases in the middle. This CDR3 is CAWTGSTNYGYTF. The CDR3 nucleotides read TGTGCCTGGACAGGGTCAACAAACTATGGCTACACCTTC.